This T cell receptor (beta chain) appears in the sequencing data of a study of blood T cell repertoires in COVID-19. In the study overall: The United States, Italy and Spain were the sources of the acute and convalescent COVID-19 samples. PBMCs, B-cell-depleted T cells, or T cells were the source of the cDNA or gDNA that made up the material.

Germline values: CDR1 SGHTA, CDR2 FQGNSA. The CDR3 totals 15 residues. J was trimmed by 5 bases and V by 2 bases; bases with no gene match: 3. This clone is a singleton in its sample. In the original analysis: It was from reference gene primer amplification that nucleated cell counts were estimated. Sequencing used immunoSEQ multiplex PCR; TCRdb keeps in-frame clones, though not all of them. V and J calls and clone size are copied from that table; D and trimming were computed from the DNA. The sample consists of roughly 150,000 clones, more than 85% of them appearing once. The sequencing input was peripheral blood. This TCR was sampled from a man aged 60-69 years with active or convalescent COVID-19. The V call is TRBV7-2, the J call TRBJ2-2; 9 bases map to TRBD2. The CDR3 is CASSLLSGGTGELFF. The CDR3, as DNA: TGTGCCAGCAGCTTACTTAGCGGGGGAACCGGGGAGCTGTTTTTT.